The rows below give T cell receptor beta chains drawn from one sample of a study of beta chain features in type 1 diabetes. Sequencing was performed with immunoSEQ multiplex PCR; in TCRdb, only in-frame clones are kept and a portion is missing. Counted here are 250,000 or so clones, around 68% occurring once; the ten biggest clones make up 0.053%. Sequencing was done on a sample of naive CD4+ T cells from blood. These receptors all come from a man aged 25 to 40 in good health. The CDR3 runs from the conserved cysteine through the conserved F or W. A D gene is named only where the DNA matches it firmly. Size values are once, few and many counts, or a class for expanded clones, and some rows have none.

d_gene: TRBD1; j_gene: TRBJ2-5; abundance: NA; v_gene: TRBV5-4; CDR3aa: CASSAYDQGAEYF; CDR3nt: TGTGCCAGCAGCGCCTACGATCAGGGGGCCGAGTACTTC
d_gene: TRBD1; j_gene: TRBJ2-7; abundance: NA; v_gene: TRBV6-1; CDR3aa: CASSPGQGNSYEQYF; CDR3nt: TGTGCCAGCAGCCCCGGACAGGGGAACTCCTACGAGCAGTACTTC
d_gene: NA; j_gene: TRBJ1-1; abundance: NA; v_gene: TRBV30; CDR3aa: CAWSPPGLRRDTEAFF; CDR3nt: TGTGCCTGGAGTCCCCCGGGACTCCGCCGGGACACTGAAGCTTTCTTT
d_gene: TRBD2; j_gene: TRBJ2-3; abundance: NA; v_gene: TRBV15; CDR3aa: CATSSWTSGVSTDTQYF; CDR3nt: TGTGCCACCAGCAGTTGGACTAGCGGAGTTAGCACAGATACGCAGTATTTT
d_gene: TRBD1; j_gene: TRBJ1-2; abundance: NA; v_gene: TRBV10-3; CDR3aa: CAISPDRNYGYTF; CDR3nt: TGTGCCATCAGCCCGGACAGGAACTATGGCTACACCTTC
d_gene: TRBD2; j_gene: TRBJ2-3; abundance: NA; v_gene: TRBV30; CDR3aa: CAWSGLAGRGTDTQYF; CDR3nt: TGTGCCTGGAGTGGACTAGCGGGGAGGGGCACAGATACGCAGTATTTT
d_gene: NA; j_gene: TRBJ2-1; abundance: few; v_gene: TRBV9; CDR3aa: CASSVGLAPYNEQFF; CDR3nt: TGTGCCAGCAGCGTAGGGCTAGCGCCCTACAATGAGCAGTTCTTC
d_gene: TRBD1; j_gene: TRBJ2-5; abundance: NA; v_gene: TRBV11-2; CDR3aa: CASSVDRVHETQYF; CDR3nt: TGTGCCAGCAGCGTCGACAGGGTCCACGAGACCCAGTACTTC
d_gene: NA; j_gene: TRBJ1-5; abundance: NA; v_gene: TRBV7-2; CDR3aa: CASSLVGGHNQPQHF; CDR3nt: TGTGCCAGCAGCTTAGTGGGGGGGCACAATCAGCCCCAGCATTTT
d_gene: NA; j_gene: TRBJ2-6; abundance: NA; v_gene: TRBV19; CDR3aa: CASSPRQNGANVLTF; CDR3nt: TGTGCCAGTAGTCCACGACAGAACGGGGCCAACGTCCTGACTTTC
d_gene: NA; j_gene: TRBJ2-6; abundance: NA; v_gene: TRBV19; CDR3aa: CASIDAGRANVLTF; CDR3nt: TGTGCCAGTATCGACGCGGGGCGGGCCAACGTCCTGACTTTC
d_gene: TRBD2; j_gene: TRBJ2-2; abundance: NA; v_gene: TRBV5-1; CDR3aa: CASSPGLAATGELFF; CDR3nt: TGCGCCAGCAGCCCGGGACTAGCGGCTACAGGGGAGCTGTTTTTT
d_gene: NA; j_gene: TRBJ1-2; abundance: NA; v_gene: TRBV4-3; CDR3aa: CASSQDGRTSDLTF; CDR3nt: TGCGCCAGCAGCCAAGATGGAAGGACCTCTGATCTCACCTTC
d_gene: TRBD1; j_gene: TRBJ2-5; abundance: few; v_gene: TRBV11-2; CDR3aa: CASSSGTGEKTQYF; CDR3nt: TGTGCCAGCAGCTCAGGGACAGGGGAAAAGACCCAGTACTTC
d_gene: TRBD2; j_gene: TRBJ2-5; abundance: once; v_gene: TRBV6-1; CDR3aa: CASFLAGGGETQYF; CDR3nt: TGTGCCAGCTTTCTAGCGGGAGGCGGGGAGACCCAGTACTTC
d_gene: TRBD2; j_gene: TRBJ2-5; abundance: NA; v_gene: TRBV9; CDR3aa: CASSPRRTSGRGETQYF; CDR3nt: TGTGCCAGCAGCCCCAGGCGGACTAGCGGACGGGGAGAGACCCAGTACTTC
d_gene: NA; j_gene: TRBJ2-5; abundance: NA; v_gene: TRBV4-1; CDR3aa: CASSQVLRTEETQYF; CDR3nt: TGCGCCAGCAGCCAAGTCTTACGGACAGAAGAGACCCAGTACTTC
d_gene: TRBD1; j_gene: TRBJ2-1; abundance: NA; v_gene: TRBV7-9; CDR3aa: CASSTGTGIYNEQFF; CDR3nt: TGTGCCAGCAGTACCGGGACAGGGATTTACAATGAGCAGTTCTTC
d_gene: NA; j_gene: TRBJ2-7; abundance: NA; v_gene: TRBV6-5; CDR3aa: CASSKVLTAGEQYF; CDR3nt: TGTGCCAGCAGTAAGGTCCTCACGGCGGGAGAGCAGTACTTC
d_gene: NA; j_gene: TRBJ2-3; abundance: NA; v_gene: TRBV9; CDR3aa: CASSVAGGALTDTQYF; CDR3nt: TGTGCCAGCAGCGTGGCGGGCGGGGCCCTCACAGATACGCAGTATTTT
d_gene: NA; j_gene: TRBJ2-2; abundance: NA; v_gene: TRBV29-1; CDR3aa: CSVDTTGELFF; CDR3nt: TGCAGCGTTGACACCACCGGGGAGCTGTTTTTT
d_gene: NA; j_gene: TRBJ2-3; abundance: NA; v_gene: TRBV4-3; CDR3aa: CASSRSPRGSTDTQYF; CDR3nt: TGCGCCAGCAGCCGGTCCCCCCGGGGAAGCACAGATACGCAGTATTTT
d_gene: NA; j_gene: TRBJ2-7; abundance: once; v_gene: TRBV25-1; CDR3aa: CASSEESTKHLSYEQYF; CDR3nt: TGTGCCAGCAGTGAAGAGAGCACAAAACATCTCTCCTACGAGCAGTACTTC
d_gene: NA; j_gene: TRBJ2-7; abundance: NA; v_gene: TRBV5-1; CDR3aa: CASSLIGGEQYF; CDR3nt: TGCGCCAGCAGCTTGATCGGGGGCGAGCAGTACTTC
d_gene: NA; j_gene: TRBJ2-7; abundance: NA; v_gene: TRBV30; CDR3aa: CAGGQGFTYEQYF; CDR3nt: TGTGCCGGAGGTCAGGGCTTCACCTACGAGCAGTACTTC
d_gene: NA; j_gene: TRBJ1-2; abundance: NA; v_gene: TRBV29-1; CDR3aa: CSSADNYGYTF; CDR3nt: TGCAGCTCCGCAGATAACTATGGCTACACCTTC
d_gene: TRBD2; j_gene: TRBJ2-1; abundance: once; v_gene: TRBV9; CDR3aa: CASSALAGTYNEQFF; CDR3nt: TGTGCCAGCAGCGCACTAGCGGGAACGTACAATGAGCAGTTCTTC
d_gene: NA; j_gene: TRBJ1-5; abundance: NA; v_gene: TRBV7-2; CDR3aa: CASSARILNNQPQHF; CDR3nt: TGTGCCAGCAGCGCAAGAATACTTAACAATCAGCCCCAGCATTTT
d_gene: NA; j_gene: TRBJ2-7; abundance: NA; v_gene: TRBV7-9; CDR3aa: CASSGSNEQYF; CDR3nt: TGTGCCAGCAGTGGCTCGAACGAGCAGTACTTC
d_gene: TRBD2; j_gene: TRBJ2-5; abundance: few; v_gene: TRBV7-2; CDR3aa: CASSLTSGMRETQYF; CDR3nt: TGTGCCAGCAGCTTGACTAGCGGGATGAGAGAGACCCAGTACTTC
d_gene: NA; j_gene: TRBJ1-3; abundance: few; v_gene: TRBV29-1; CDR3aa: CSATVSSGNTIYF; CDR3nt: TGCAGCGCGACAGTCAGCTCTGGAAACACCATATATTTT
d_gene: NA; j_gene: TRBJ2-7; abundance: NA; v_gene: TRBV6-5; CDR3aa: CATQSSRGLYEQYF; CDR3nt: TGTGCCACCCAATCCTCGCGGGGGCTCTACGAGCAGTACTTC
d_gene: TRBD1; j_gene: TRBJ2-5; abundance: few; v_gene: TRBV6-6; CDR3aa: CASSYRWDRQETQYF; CDR3nt: TGTGCCAGCAGTTACCGATGGGACAGACAAGAGACCCAGTACTTC
d_gene: TRBD1; j_gene: TRBJ1-6; abundance: NA; v_gene: TRBV7-9; CDR3aa: CASSGRQGSNSPLHF; CDR3nt: TGTGCCAGCAGCGGCAGACAGGGGTCTAATTCACCCCTCCACTTT
d_gene: NA; j_gene: TRBJ2-5; abundance: few; v_gene: TRBV30; CDR3aa: CAWSREETQYF; CDR3nt: TGTGCCTGGAGTCGAGAAGAGACCCAGTACTTC
d_gene: TRBD1; j_gene: TRBJ2-5; abundance: NA; v_gene: TRBV29-1; CDR3aa: CSVEGHRGQETQYF; CDR3nt: TGCAGCGTTGAAGGACACAGGGGGCAAGAGACCCAGTACTTC
d_gene: TRBD1; j_gene: TRBJ2-7; abundance: NA; v_gene: TRBV5-4; CDR3aa: CASSPGTGKNYEQYF; CDR3nt: TGTGCCAGCAGCCCCGGGACAGGGAAAAACTACGAGCAGTACTTC
d_gene: NA; j_gene: TRBJ2-5; abundance: NA; v_gene: TRBV2; CDR3aa: CASSDETQYF; CDR3nt: TGTGCCAGCAGTGACGAGACCCAGTACTTC
d_gene: TRBD2; j_gene: TRBJ2-3; abundance: NA; v_gene: TRBV5-1; CDR3aa: CASSFRLAGTTDTQYF; CDR3nt: TGCGCCAGCAGCTTTCGACTAGCGGGTACCACAGATACGCAGTATTTT
d_gene: TRBD2; j_gene: TRBJ2-3; abundance: NA; v_gene: TRBV29-1; CDR3aa: CSVEKTSVKYF; CDR3nt: TGCAGCGTTGAAAAAACTAGCGTGAAGTATTTT
d_gene: NA; j_gene: TRBJ2-7; abundance: NA; v_gene: TRBV5-1; CDR3aa: CASSSELRGKPYEQYF; CDR3nt: TGCGCCAGCAGCTCCGAGCTCCGGGGGAAGCCCTACGAGCAGTACTTC
d_gene: NA; j_gene: TRBJ2-1; abundance: NA; v_gene: TRBV25-1; CDR3aa: CASSDRGLSYNEQFF; CDR3nt: TGTGCCAGCAGTGATAGGGGGTTATCCTACAATGAGCAGTTCTTC
d_gene: NA; j_gene: TRBJ1-5; abundance: NA; v_gene: TRBV5-1; CDR3aa: CASSQGGGNQPQHF; CDR3nt: TGCGCCAGCAGCCAGGGAGGGGGCAATCAGCCCCAGCATTTT
d_gene: TRBD2; j_gene: TRBJ2-7; abundance: NA; v_gene: TRBV7-2; CDR3aa: CASSSGTKTYEQYF; CDR3nt: TGTGCCAGCAGTTCCGGGACTAAGACCTACGAGCAGTACTTC
d_gene: TRBD1; j_gene: TRBJ2-7; abundance: few; v_gene: TRBV7-2; CDR3aa: CASSLRQGAREQYF; CDR3nt: TGTGCCAGCAGCTTAAGACAGGGGGCGCGCGAGCAGTACTTC
d_gene: NA; j_gene: TRBJ2-7; abundance: NA; v_gene: TRBV30; CDR3aa: CAWSGMYEQYF; CDR3nt: TGTGCCTGGAGTGGGATGTACGAGCAGTACTTC
d_gene: NA; j_gene: TRBJ2-2; abundance: once; v_gene: TRBV7-9; CDR3aa: CASSATGRGELFF; CDR3nt: TGTGCCAGCAGCGCGACAGGACGCGGGGAGCTGTTTTTT